The T cell receptor beta chain described here comes from a study of graft-versus-host responses after intestinal transplantation. Study summary: Among the recipients, transplants were multivisceral, liver-intestinal, or isolated intestinal. Every one of the recipients received anti-thymocyte globulin induction and afterwards took tacrolimus and steroids for about 3 years. Study observations and caveats: Investigators detected GvH clones in recipient marrow, with some emerging earlier in ileum or blood. Some patients had graft-donor T cell macrochimerism, and their allografts showed high graft-versus-host to host-versus-graft clonal ratios.

Data came from immunoSEQ multiplex PCR; TCRdb stores just in-frame clones and leaves some out. Of 90,000 to 120,000 clones listed, roughly 89% are singletons. Germline V lookup: CDR1 SGHKS, CDR2 YYEKEE (reference sequence). This CDR3 comprises 16 residues. Trimming removed 4 bases from V and 8 bases from J, with 21 bases in between. Comment on this clone: What it binds is unknown.

This TCR derives from a human donor who was the organ donor for an intestinal transplant. The chain recombines TRBV5-5 with TRBJ1-4, with D unresolved. The input for sequencing was unstimulated CD4+ T cells sorted from spleen or lymph node cells, taken before transplant. The CDR3 nucleotides read TGTGCCAGCAGCCCCAATAAACCGGCTTCTACCGAAAAACTGTTTTTT. Amino acids: CASSPNKPASTEKLFF.